One and the same sample provided the 22 T cell receptor beta chains below, sequenced in a study of shared clonotypes between healthy human individuals. Profiled with immunoSEQ multiplex PCR; TCRdb holds only in-frame clones, not every one. The table records more than 200,000 clones, over 50% of them present only once. Material for sequencing was memory CD4+ T cells sorted from blood. Stated subset: CD45RA-negative fraction. These receptors were obtained from a man in his thirties or forties in good health.

This chain links TRBV6-5 with TRBJ2-4, with 8 bases aligning to TRBD2. Germline V gives CDR1 MNHEY, CDR2 SVGAGI. The CDR3 is made up of 12 amino acids. The V segment lost 7 bases and the J segment 15 bases; nucleotides outside the gene matches: 11. The CDR3 here is CASKATSVVLYF. CDR3 coding DNA: TGTGCCAGCAAGGCGACTAGCGTGGTATTGTACTTC.

The chain has TRBV9 and TRBJ2-1; 10 bases line up with TRBD2. After removal of 5 bases from V and 4 bases from J, the junction contained 6 bases not matched to a gene. Germline loops: CDR1 SGDLS, CDR2 YYNGEE. This CDR3 spans 15 amino acids. The CDR3 sequence is CASRSAGGPYNEQFF. CDR3 nucleotides: TGTGCCAGCAGATCAGCGGGAGGGCCATACAATGAGCAGTTCTTC.

This clone turned up a few times. The chain has TRBV2 and TRBJ2-3, with 11 nucleotides matching TRBD2. With 6 bases clipped from V and 2 bases from J, the junction kept 7 bases outside the gene matches. CDR1 is SNHLY, CDR2 FYNNEI, per germline. This CDR3 contains 16 residues. CDR3 residues: CASRYMGLADTDTQYF. The CDR3 bases are TGTGCCAGCAGATACATGGGACTAGCGGACACAGATACGCAGTATTTT.

This clone was detected ten times or more. The chain joins TRBV29-1 to TRBJ2-3; D is undetermined. CDR3 length equals 13 residues. Germline V gives CDR1 SQVTM, CDR2 ANQGSEA. The germline V and J ends were trimmed by 7 bases and 0 bases, with 11 bases remaining between them. This CDR3 is CSEAQTSTDTQYF. For the CDR3, the DNA is TGCAGCGAAGCACAGACTAGCACAGATACGCAGTATTTT.

This clone showed up just once. The V call is TRBV5-1, the J call TRBJ2-3; no firm D call. The CDR3 is 11 residues long. V dropped 1 base and J dropped 3 bases, with 0 bases sitting between them. Germline CDR1 and CDR2: SGHRS and YFSETQ. The CDR3 bases are TGCGCCAGCAGCTTGACAGATACGCAGTATTTT. As protein: CASSLTDTQYF.

This rearrangement joins TRBV11-2 to TRBJ2-3; D gene ambiguous. Trimming stripped 6 bases from V and 4 bases from J, with 11 bases between. The CDR3 extends over 13 amino acids. CDR1 and CDR2 from the germline V gene are SGHAT and FQNNGV. Here the CDR3 DNA reads TGTGCCAGCAGAATCCACCAGGCAGATACGCAGTATTTT. This gives the protein CASRIHQADTQYF.

This clone has a handful of counts. The chain carries TRBV6-6 and TRBJ1-1; 9 nucleotides line up with TRBD1. The CDR3 has 15 residues. With 5 bases clipped from V and 1 base from J, the junction kept 5 bases outside the gene matches. Per the germline V gene, CDR1 is MNHNY and CDR2 is SVGAGI (reference sequence). This CDR3 is CASSAPGQGNTEAFF. The CDR3 region has the DNA TGTGCCAGCAGTGCCCCGGGACAGGGGAACACTGAAGCTTTCTTT.

This chain connects TRBV5-4 to TRBJ2-2; TRBD1 aligns across 11 bases. V shed 5 bases, J shed 6 bases, and the junction held 12 bases outside the gene matches. The CDR3 is 17 residues long. Germline values: CDR1 SGHNT, CDR2 YYREEE (reference sequence). CDR3 DNA: TGTGCCAGCAGGGCGCCCGGACAGGGGGCGAGTCCCGGGGAGCTGTTTTTT. It yields the protein CASRAPGQGASPGELFF.

This clone was counted a few times. The V call is TRBV27, the J call TRBJ2-7, with D possibly being TRBD2 (7 bases). CDR1 is MNHEY, CDR2 SMNVEV, per germline (reference sequence). The CDR3 contains 14 residues. V was clipped by 2 bases and J by 4 bases, with 12 bases between them. CDR3 loop: CASSLTGGRYEQYF. CDR3 DNA: TGTGCCAGCAGTTTAACGGGGGGCCGATACGAGCAGTACTTC.

A few counts support this clone. The V gene is TRBV7-8, the J gene TRBJ2-1; 10 bases line up with TRBD2. The CDR3 has 15 residues. V shed 5 bases and J 2 bases; nucleotides not matched to a gene: 3. In germline, CDR1 is SGHVS, CDR2 FQNEAQ. The CDR3 protein is CASSMLAGAYNEQFF. As DNA, the CDR3 is TGTGCCAGCAGCATGCTAGCGGGAGCCTACAATGAGCAGTTCTTC.

This chain joins TRBV5-4 and TRBJ2-2; D is perhaps TRBD1 or TRBD2 (5 bases each). There are 16 residues in the CDR3. V lost 4 bases to trimming and J lost 2 bases, with 15 bases between them. CDR1 is SGHNT, CDR2 YYREEE, per germline (reference sequence). The CDR3 protein is CASSARGGYNTGELFF. The CDR3, as DNA: TGTGCCAGCAGCGCGAGGGGCGGGTATAACACCGGGGAGCTGTTTTTT. Based on the CDR3 plus reference TRBV5-4 and TRBJ2-2, the full variable domain is ETGVTQSPTHLIKTRGQQVTLRCSSQSGHNTVSWYQQALGQGPQFIFQYYREEENGRGNFPPRFSGLQFPNYSSELNVNALELDDSALYLCASSARGGYNTGELFFGEGSRLTVL.

This clone was picked up many times. CDR3 DNA sequence: TGTGCCAGCAGCAAGACCGGGACTCGAGAGACCCAGTACTTC. Its protein is CASSKTGTRETQYF. The V and J genes are TRBV7-6 and TRBJ2-5; weak D call: TRBD2 (6 bases). The V gene's germline CDR1 is SGHVS and CDR2 FNYEAQ. Trimming left V 5 bases short and J 4 bases short, with 14 bases between. The CDR3 runs to 14 residues.

The chain couples TRBV28 to TRBJ2-7; the match to TRBD1 covers 8 bases. This CDR3 has 15 amino acids. Looked up from germline, CDR1 is MDHEN and CDR2 is SYDVKM. With 4 bases clipped from V and 6 bases from J, the junction kept 11 bases outside the gene matches. As DNA, the CDR3 is TGTGCCAGCAGTTCAGGGGGCGCCGCGGGTCTCGAGCAGTACTTC. Translating gives CASSSGGAAGLEQYF. The variable domain in full, with the rest retrieved from reference TRBV28 and TRBJ2-7, is DVKVTQSSRYLVKRTGEKVFLECVQDMDHENMFWYRQDPGLGLRLIYFSYDVKMKEKGDIPEGYSVSREKKERFSLILESASTNQTSMYLCASSSGGAAGLEQYFGPGTRLTVT.

Only a few counts were recorded for this clone. The genes are TRBV7-6 and TRBJ2-1; 13 nucleotides align to TRBD2. Germline V lookup: CDR1 SGHVS, CDR2 FNYEAQ. There are 15 residues in the CDR3. The V gene end was trimmed by 5 bases and the J gene end by 8 bases; junction bases not matched to a gene: 6. For the CDR3, the DNA is TGTGCCAGCAGCGAAACTAGCGGGAGGGCCCATGAGCAGTTCTTC. Its translation is CASSETSGRAHEQFF.

This chain links TRBV27 with TRBJ2-5, with D perhaps being TRBD1 or TRBD2 (6 bases each). Germline V CDR1 and CDR2: MNHEY, SMNVEV (reference sequence). There are 14 residues in the CDR3. Trimming cost V 5 bases and J 5 bases, with 15 bases left between them. For the CDR3, the DNA is TGTGCCAGCAGTCCCCAAGGGGGGACGGAGACCCAGTACTTC. Its protein is CASSPQGGTETQYF.

This clone was detected many times. This chain links TRBV29-1 with TRBJ2-3; 10 bases are a match to TRBD2. The CDR3 runs to 15 residues. Germline CDR1 reads SQVTM; CDR2 reads ANQGSEA. The V segment lost 2 bases and the J segment 5 bases; nucleotides outside the gene matches: 7. The CDR3 protein is CSVETSGVFGDTQYF. The CDR3 nucleotides read TGCAGCGTTGAAACTAGCGGGGTGTTTGGAGATACGCAGTATTTT.

The chain carries TRBV5-4 and TRBJ1-1, with 7 bases fitting TRBD1. This CDR3 has 13 residues. Germline V gene sequence: CDR1 SGHNT, CDR2 YYREEE (reference sequence). J gave up 2 bases and V 4 bases, and 2 bases lay outside the gene matches. CDR3 in amino acids: CASSRDRNTEAFF. The CDR3 DNA follows: TGTGCCAGCAGCCGGGACAGAAACACTGAAGCTTTCTTT.

The chain combines TRBV28 with TRBJ2-1, with D unresolved. Germline V CDR1 and CDR2: MDHEN, SYDVKM. This CDR3 contains 13 residues. Trimming took off 3 bases at V and 6 bases at J, with 9 bases between the two ends. The CDR3 loop reads CASSFRAGNEQFF. The DNA for the CDR3 is TGTGCCAGCAGTTTCCGGGCAGGCAATGAGCAGTTCTTC.

The chain is built from TRBV5-1 and TRBJ2-7; unclear D gene. The CDR3 spans 13 residues. Per germline, CDR1 SGHRS and CDR2 YFSETQ. Trimming removed 4 bases at V and 0 bases at J, with 8 bases between. Here the CDR3 reads CASSPPSSYEQYF. The CDR3 DNA sequence: TGCGCCAGCAGCCCTCCGAGCTCCTACGAGCAGTACTTC.

V is TRBV11-3 and J is TRBJ2-1; TRBD2 matches 14 bases. CDR3 length equals 17 residues. Germline CDR1 reads SGHNT; CDR2 reads YENEEA. V shed 1 base, J shed 9 bases, and the junction held 8 bases outside the gene matches. The CDR3 is CASSLATSGRVSGEQFF. DNA of the CDR3: TGTGCCAGCAGCTTAGCGACTAGCGGGAGGGTGTCGGGTGAGCAGTTCTTC.

The chain carries TRBV4-1 and TRBJ1-2, with D unresolved. The CDR3 length is 17 residues. In germline, CDR1 is MGHRA, CDR2 YSYEKL. V gave up 4 bases and J gave up 7 bases, with 25 bases separating them. The CDR3: CASSLPPGEAFSRGYTF. DNA of the CDR3: TGCGCCAGCAGCCTACCGCCCGGGGAGGCGTTCTCCCGTGGCTACACCTTC.

This clone occurred a few times. The genes are TRBV28 and TRBJ1-5; 7 nucleotides match TRBD1. There are 14 residues in the CDR3. CDR1 and CDR2 (germline): MDHEN, SYDVKM. The junction had 6 bases not matched to a gene; V was cut back by 6 bases and J by 4 bases. The CDR3 region has the DNA TGTGCCAGCAGCCGACAGGGACGTAATCAGCCCCAGCATTTT. It is translated as CASSRQGRNQPQHF.